This is a list of T cell receptor beta chains from one sample in a study of T cell responses to AZD1222 COVID-19 vaccine. Libraries were prepared by immunoSEQ multiplex PCR; TCRdb keeps only in-frame clonotypes and omits some of them. The data hold some 130,000 clones, with around 90% observed a single time. Material: peripheral blood, obtained on day 0 of AZD1222 vaccination. Every receptor here comes from an adult in good health. The CDR3 runs from the conserved cysteine through the conserved F or W. The D gene is left open where the match is weak. Rows give clone size only sometimes, using once, few, many, or a class for an expanded clone.

D	size	J	V	CDR3	DNA
TRBD1	NA	TRBJ1-1	TRBV27	CASSPGQLNTEAFF	TGTGCCAGCAGTCCGGGACAGCTTAACACTGAAGCTTTCTTT
NA	NA	TRBJ2-1	TRBV6-5	CASSYGVGFGNEQFF	TGTGCCAGCAGTTACGGGGTTGGATTCGGCAATGAGCAGTTCTTC
NA	once	TRBJ1-5	TRBV3-1/TRBV3-2	CASSQVGGDVGNQPQHF	TGTGCCAGCAGCCAAGTCGGAGGGGACGTCGGAAATCAGCCCCAGCATTTT
NA	NA	TRBJ1-1	TRBV28	CASSLTSVGNTEAFF	TGTGCCAGCAGTTTGACGTCCGTTGGGAACACTGAAGCTTTCTTT
TRBD1	NA	TRBJ2-1	TRBV27	CASSLSQGLGHEQFF	TGTGCCAGCAGTTTATCACAGGGGCTAGGACATGAGCAGTTCTTC
NA	NA	TRBJ1-5	TRBV4-2	CASSKGTNQPQHF	TGTGCCAGCAGCAAAGGGACTAATCAGCCCCAGCATTTT
NA	once	TRBJ1-4	TRBV5-1	CASSSLTPTNEKLFF	TGCGCCAGCAGCTCTTTGACTCCAACTAATGAAAAACTGTTTTTT
TRBD2	NA	TRBJ2-3	TRBV7-9	CASSALAGGQDTQYF	TGTGCCAGCAGCGCGCTAGCGGGGGGGCAAGATACGCAGTATTTT
NA	NA	TRBJ1-2	TRBV15	CATSRGGSFYGYTF	TGTGCCACCAGCAGAGGGGGGTCCTTCTATGGCTACACCTTC
TRBD2	few	TRBJ2-7	TRBV7-9	CASSLLGTSAEQYF	TGTGCCAGCAGCTTACTCGGGACTAGCGCCGAGCAGTACTTC
NA	NA	TRBJ1-1	TRBV5-1	CASRIRSGVYTEAFF	TGCGCCAGCAGGATTAGATCAGGGGTTTACACTGAAGCTTTCTTT
TRBD2	NA	TRBJ2-7	TRBV27	CASIPSGLAGPFFYEQYF	TGTGCCAGCATCCCCTCCGGGCTAGCGGGACCTTTTTTTTACGAGCAGTACTTC
NA	once	TRBJ1-5	TRBV19	CASTKTGPSNQPQHF	TGTGCCAGCACCAAAACAGGGCCTAGCAATCAGCCCCAGCATTTT
NA	NA	TRBJ1-4	TRBV4-1	CASSQDRQGGEKLFF	TGCGCCAGCAGCCAAGATAGGCAGGGTGGTGAAAAACTGTTTTTT
TRBD1	NA	TRBJ1-1	TRBV10-2	CASRDRAVNTEAFF	TGCGCCAGCAGGGACAGGGCGGTAAACACTGAAGCTTTCTTT
TRBD1	NA	TRBJ1-2	TRBV7-9	CASSPVTQTQGNGYTF	TGTGCCAGCAGCCCAGTCACTCAAACACAGGGGAATGGCTACACCTTC
NA	NA	TRBJ1-1	TRBV11-2	CASSRLGGVNTEAFF	TGTGCCAGCAGCCGCTTAGGGGGGGTGAACACTGAAGCTTTCTTT
TRBD2	NA	TRBJ2-2	TRBV25-1	CASRGTSGSHVGELFF	TGTGCCAGCAGGGGGACTAGCGGGAGTCATGTCGGGGAGCTGTTTTTT
NA	NA	TRBJ1-6	TRBV13	CASSLFSEPYSPLHF	TGTGCCAGCAGCTTATTTTCAGAACCATATTCACCCCTCCACTTT
NA	NA	TRBJ1-6	TRBV5-4	CASSLSRTVGSPLHF	TGTGCCAGCAGCTTGTCGAGGACAGTCGGTTCACCCCTCCACTTT
NA	NA	TRBJ1-1	TRBV7-3	CASSFQPTQVGNTEAFF	TGTGCCAGCAGCTTTCAACCGACACAGGTGGGGAACACTGAAGCTTTCTTT
NA	NA	TRBJ2-5	TRBV12-2	CASRLTVTPYQETQYF	TGTGCAAGTCGCTTAACTGTGACCCCGTACCAAGAGACCCAGTACTTC
NA	NA	TRBJ2-3	TRBV3-1/TRBV3-2	CASSQGAADTQYF	TGTGCCAGCAGCCAGGGGGCCGCAGATACGCAGTATTTT
TRBD1	NA	TRBJ1-2	TRBV7-9	CASSVYRGGNYGYTF	TGTGCCAGCAGCGTGTACAGGGGGGGAAACTATGGCTACACCTTC
TRBD1	NA	TRBJ1-2	TRBV30	CAWSGTGRVGGYTF	TGTGCCTGGAGTGGGACAGGGAGGGTAGGTGGCTACACCTTC
NA	NA	TRBJ2-4	TRBV7-8	CASSSGIAKNIQYF	TGTGCCAGCAGCTCGGGGATAGCCAAAAACATTCAGTACTTC
NA	NA	TRBJ1-6	TRBV6-4	CASSGGMDNSPLHF	TGTGCCAGCAGTGGAGGGATGGACAATTCACCCCTCCACTTT
NA	NA	TRBJ1-2	TRBV5-1	CASSLVGDGYTF	TGCGCCAGCAGCTTGGTGGGGGATGGCTACACCTTC
NA	NA	TRBJ2-7	TRBV7-2	CASSFIPSGRIYEQYF	TGTGCCAGCAGCTTCATCCCATCAGGACGGATCTACGAGCAGTACTTC
NA	NA	TRBJ1-6	TRBV19	CASSIKGFNSPLHF	TGTGCCAGTAGTATCAAGGGCTTCAATTCACCCCTCCACTTT
NA	NA	TRBJ1-2	TRBV2	CASYLGGYGYTF	TGTGCCAGCTACCTAGGGGGCTATGGCTACACCTTC
NA	NA	TRBJ1-2	TRBV7-8	CASSLGRESGYTF	TGTGCCAGCAGCTTAGGGAGGGAAAGTGGCTACACCTTC
TRBD1	NA	TRBJ1-6	TRBV11-2	CASSWGQGLLSNSPLHF	TGTGCCAGCAGCTGGGGACAGGGACTTCTTAGTAATTCACCCCTCCACTTT
NA	NA	TRBJ1-5	TRBV7-8	CASSYTAQPQHF	TGTGCCAGCAGCTATACAGCTCAGCCCCAGCATTTT
NA	NA	TRBJ1-5	TRBV5-8	CASSLGGYSNQPQHF	TGTGCCAGCAGCTTAGGAGGGTATAGCAATCAGCCCCAGCATTTT
NA	NA	TRBJ1-2	TRBV7-2	CASSLAAGDHGYTF	TGTGCCAGCAGCTTAGCGGCAGGGGACCATGGCTACACCTTC
NA	NA	TRBJ1-2	TRBV19	CASSRQGANYGYTF	TGTGCCAGTAGTCGCCAGGGCGCCAACTATGGCTACACCTTC
NA	NA	TRBJ1-1	TRBV19	CASSIWVNTEAFF	TGTGCCAGTAGTATATGGGTCAACACTGAAGCTTTCTTT
NA	NA	TRBJ2-7	TRBV2	CASKIVPYEQYF	TGTGCCAGCAAAATCGTCCCCTACGAGCAGTACTTC
TRBD1	NA	TRBJ1-1	TRBV6-4	CASSSNRGSEAFF	TGTGCCAGCAGTTCTAACAGGGGCTCTGAAGCTTTCTTT
NA	NA	TRBJ2-1	TRBV7-8	CASNPNRVNEQFF	TGTGCCAGCAACCCGAACAGGGTCAATGAGCAGTTCTTC
NA	NA	TRBJ1-2	TRBV9	CASSVTALPRDGYTF	TGTGCCAGCAGCGTGACAGCGCTACCGAGGGATGGCTACACCTTC
NA	NA	TRBJ1-2	TRBV27	CASSPGQKILANYGYTF	TGTGCCAGCAGTCCCGGACAGAAGATTTTAGCTAACTATGGCTACACCTTC
TRBD1	NA	TRBJ2-7	TRBV4-1	CASSDRQGASYEQYF	TGCGCCAGCAGCGATAGACAGGGGGCGTCCTACGAGCAGTACTTC
NA	few	TRBJ1-2	TRBV9	CASSVNFAPLRGGYTF	TGTGCCAGCAGCGTCAATTTTGCTCCCCTGAGAGGAGGCTACACCTTC
NA	NA	TRBJ2-7	TRBV25-1	CASSEWGTSYEQYF	TGTGCCAGCAGTGAATGGGGGACATCCTACGAGCAGTACTTC
TRBD1	once	TRBJ1-5	TRBV9	CASSPMGTANQPQHF	TGTGCCAGCAGCCCAATGGGGACAGCTAATCAGCCCCAGCATTTT
NA	NA	TRBJ1-1	TRBV5-4	CASLGGEAEAFF	TGTGCCAGCTTAGGGGGAGAGGCTGAAGCTTTCTTT
NA	NA	TRBJ1-4	TRBV5-1	CASSLGVRTEKLFF	TGCGCCAGCAGCTTGGGCGTCAGGACGGAAAAACTGTTTTTT
TRBD1	NA	TRBJ2-1	TRBV30	CAWTRQGNSYNEQFF	TGTGCCTGGACAAGACAGGGGAACTCCTACAATGAGCAGTTCTTC
NA	NA	TRBJ1-2	TRBV23-1	CASSRPDPAPKSLCSYTF	TGCGCCAGCAGTCGGCCTGATCCGGCTCCGAAATCCCTCTGCAGCTACACCTTC
TRBD2	few	TRBJ2-5	TRBV18	CASSLLAGQETQYF	TGTGCCAGCTCACTACTAGCGGGACAAGAGACCCAGTACTTC
NA	NA	TRBJ2-4	TRBV28	CASSLSAGLAKNIQYF	TGTGCCAGCAGTTTGTCCGCGGGGTTAGCCAAAAACATTCAGTACTTC
TRBD1	NA	TRBJ1-1	TRBV5-4	CASSLWAGGSTEAFF	TGTGCCAGCAGCTTGTGGGCAGGGGGGTCGACTGAAGCTTTCTTT
NA	NA	TRBJ1-1	TRBV28	CASSSPVVGAEAFF	TGTGCCAGCAGTTCCCCCGTAGTTGGGGCTGAAGCTTTCTTT
NA	NA	TRBJ1-1	TRBV28	CASNFGGVWVTEAFF	TGTGCCAGCAACTTCGGGGGCGTTTGGGTCACTGAAGCTTTCTTT
NA	NA	TRBJ2-3	TRBV14	CASSLYGGLTDTQYF	TGTGCCAGCAGCCTGTATGGGGGCTTGACAGATACGCAGTATTTT
NA	medium-sized	TRBJ2-5	TRBV6-2/TRBV6-3	CASSPYSGPKIPYF	TGTGCCAGCAGCCCCTATAGCGGCCCCAAGATCCCGTACTTC